This T cell receptor beta chain appears in the sequencing data of a study of Graves' ophthalmopathy and Graves' hyperthyroidism. There are many counts of this clonotype. A read error may account for a junction end that differs from germline. Per germline, CDR1 DFQATT and CDR2 SNEGSKA (reference sequence). The CDR3 loop spans 14 amino acids. RNA transcripts were the template, and TCR beta CDR3 regions were amplified from them. In the first round, RT-PCR was carried out with HTBI primers, and a multiplex PCR formed the second round. TCRdb reprocessed the multiplex PCR reads via MiXCR and lists one record per CDR3 protein. The data show about 1.1 million distinct CDR3 sequences, with 35% to 40% seen just once and 8.5% to 14% held by the top ten.

This sequence was found in an adult man with Graves' hyperthyroidism. J is TRBJ2-7 and V is TRBV20-1; possible D gene TRBD2, 5 bases. The sample was peripheral blood or thyroid tissue (not recorded which). CDR3 protein: CSGRPGSSSYEQYF. Here the CDR3 DNA reads TGCAGTGGTAGACCGGGGTCGAGCTCCTACGAGCAGTACTTC.